Described below is a single T cell receptor (beta chain) sequence and its context. The antigen is unknown. The sample belongs to a study of cytomegalovirus exposure and HLA in healthy donors. Study-wide points: Follow-up analysis later connected one missense variant in DCLRE1C with trimming of TCR beta V- and J-genes.

Germline CDR1 is SGHDT and CDR2 is YYEEEE. CDR3 size: 15 residues. The germline V and J ends were trimmed by 3 bases and 4 bases, with 17 bases remaining between them. The PCR made use of 60 Vbeta and 13 Jbeta primers. In the original processing: Unique TCR beta chains numbered about 79 million in a later analysis, with roughly 11 million shared. Profiled with immunoSEQ multiplex PCR; TCRdb holds only in-frame clones, not every one. The D gene and trimming were derived from the DNA, and the V and J assignments and clone size from that table. Among 110,000 to 150,000 clones, around four fifths were seen once, and the ten largest hold approximately 3%.

The J gene is TRBJ2-7, the V gene TRBV5-6, with D possibly being TRBD1 (8 bases). The receptor's source is a male donor in good health and CMV-seronegative. Specimen: PBMCs. The CDR3 loop reads CASSWEQGGRYEQYF. CDR3 in DNA: TGTGCCAGCAGCTGGGAACAGGGGGGGAGGTACGAGCAGTACTTC.